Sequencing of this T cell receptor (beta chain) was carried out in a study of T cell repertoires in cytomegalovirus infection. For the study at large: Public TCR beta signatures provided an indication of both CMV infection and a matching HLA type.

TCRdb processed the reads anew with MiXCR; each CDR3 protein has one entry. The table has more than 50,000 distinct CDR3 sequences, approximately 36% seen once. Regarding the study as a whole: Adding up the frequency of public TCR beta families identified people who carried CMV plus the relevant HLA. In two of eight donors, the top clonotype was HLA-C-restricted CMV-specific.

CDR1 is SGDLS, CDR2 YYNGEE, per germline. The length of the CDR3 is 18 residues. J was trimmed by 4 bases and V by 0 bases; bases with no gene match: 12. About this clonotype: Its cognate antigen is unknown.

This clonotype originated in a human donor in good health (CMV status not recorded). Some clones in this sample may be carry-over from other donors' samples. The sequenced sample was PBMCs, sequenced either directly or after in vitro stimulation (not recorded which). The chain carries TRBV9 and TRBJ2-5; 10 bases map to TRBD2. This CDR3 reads CASSVAGLAGVGLETQYF. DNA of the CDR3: TGTGCCAGCAGCGTAGCTGGGCTAGCGGGAGTAGGGTTAGAGACCCAGTACTTC.